This TCR beta chain was identified in a study of blood T cell repertoires in COVID-19. Study in general: From the United States, Italy and Spain came samples of acute and convalescent COVID-19.

Sequencing used immunoSEQ multiplex PCR; TCRdb keeps in-frame clones, though not all of them. The sample lists approximately 130,000 clones; 80% were seen once. The germline CDR1 and CDR2 sequences are MNHEY and SVGAGI. The ends were cut back, 6 bases at V and 8 bases at J, with 19 bases in the middle. CDR3 length: 14 amino acids. The clonotype originates from a human donor in a cohort sampled during active COVID-19. This rearrangement joins TRBV6-5 to TRBJ1-2; possibly TRBD1 for D (6 bases). Source material: peripheral blood. Here the CDR3 reads CASRGGQSRGGYTF. In nucleotides, the CDR3 is TGTGCCAGCAGGGGCGGACAGTCGAGGGGAGGCTACACCTTC.